At least ten counts were recorded for the clone carrying this T cell receptor (beta chain). This entry comes from a study of radiation and T cells in renal cell carcinoma. This sample's time point: blood 2 weeks post-SBRT. Documented treatment: 15 Gy SBRT to primary tumor, nephrectomy 4 weeks later. Serial blood draws occurred at baseline and 2 and 4 weeks post-SBRT. Germline values: CDR1 MNHEY, CDR2 SMNVEV (reference sequence). V lost 2 bases to trimming and J lost 4 bases, with 11 bases between them. The CDR3 loop spans 14 amino acids. Generated by immunoSEQ multiplex PCR, the TCRdb table keeps only in-frame clones and is missing some. The data contain tens of thousands of clones, 80% of them singletons.

The genes are TRBV27 and TRBJ1-1; D call uncertain. Sequences were derived from blood, sampled from a patient whose treatment included radiotherapy and nephrectomy. The clonotype was recovered from a woman in her 70s with renal cell carcinoma. In nucleotides, the CDR3 is TGTGCCAGCAGTTTAACCCCTCAAGGCACTGAAGCTTTCTTT. Translating gives CASSLTPQGTEAFF.